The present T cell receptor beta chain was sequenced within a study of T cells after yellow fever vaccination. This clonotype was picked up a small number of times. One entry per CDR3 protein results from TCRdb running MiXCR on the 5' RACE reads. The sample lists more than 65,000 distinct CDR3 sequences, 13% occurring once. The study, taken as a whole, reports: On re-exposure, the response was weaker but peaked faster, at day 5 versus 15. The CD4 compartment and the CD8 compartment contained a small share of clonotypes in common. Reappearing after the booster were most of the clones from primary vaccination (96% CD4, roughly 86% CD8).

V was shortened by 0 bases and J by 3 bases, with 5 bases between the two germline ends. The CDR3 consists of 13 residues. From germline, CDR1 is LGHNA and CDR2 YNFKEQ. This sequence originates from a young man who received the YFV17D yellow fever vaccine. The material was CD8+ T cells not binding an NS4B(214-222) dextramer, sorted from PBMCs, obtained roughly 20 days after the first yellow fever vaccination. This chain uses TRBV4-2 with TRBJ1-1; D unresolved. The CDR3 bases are TGTGCCAGCAGCCAAGAACTGGACACTGAAGCTTTCTTT. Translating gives CASSQELDTEAFF.